These T cell receptor beta chains were read from a single sample in a study of T-cell reconstitution after alpha-beta-depleted transplantation in children. TCRdb reanalysed the PCR reads using MiXCR and keeps one entry per CDR3 protein. There are about 360,000 distinct CDR3 sequences in the sample; roughly 15% occur only once, and around 4% lies in the top ten. This specimen was PBMCs, taken from the stem cell graft. Source of these receptors: a human donor who donated a stem cell graft to a child with Fanconi anemia. The CDR3 runs from the conserved cysteine through the conserved F or W. Fields, in order: J gene, V gene, clone size, D gene, CDR3 protein, CDR3 DNA. A D gene is named only where the DNA matches it firmly. Expanded clones get a size class; other rows say once, few or many, or leave the size out.

TRBJ2-3 TRBV7-2 many NA CASSLARGGGSTDTQYF TGTGCCAGCAGCTTAGCGCGTGGGGGCGGGAGCACAGATACGCAGTATTTT
TRBJ2-7 TRBV7-3 NA NA CASSLTLYEQYF TGTGCCAGCAGCTTAACCCTCTACGAGCAGTACTTC
TRBJ2-2 TRBV11-1 few TRBD2 CASSPTTSGGPHTGELFF TGTGCCAGCAGCCCGACGACTAGCGGGGGGCCCCACACCGGGGAGCTGTTTTTT
TRBJ2-1 TRBV29-1 many TRBD1 CSVELGQDYEQFF TGCAGCGTTGAATTGGGACAGGATTATGAGCAGTTCTTC
TRBJ2-7 TRBV4-2 NA NA CASSQGGWDEQYF TGTGCCAGCAGCCAAGGGGGCTGGGACGAGCAGTACTTC
TRBJ2-1 TRBV5-1 few NA CASSWSWSGHNNEQFF TGCGCCAGCAGTTGGAGTTGGTCAGGGCATAACAATGAGCAGTTCTTC
TRBJ2-3 TRBV6-2/TRBV6-3 few TRBD2 CASSIRLATSSTDTQYF TGTGCCAGCAGTATCCGACTAGCCACCTCGAGCACAGATACGCAGTATTTT
TRBJ1-4 TRBV5-1 NA NA CASSPGPDGNEKLFF TGCGCCAGCAGCCCCGGTCCCGACGGGAATGAAAAACTGTTTTTT
TRBJ2-7 TRBV27 many TRBD1 CASSPSTGQIAYEQYF TGTGCCAGCAGTCCCTCGACGGGACAGATAGCCTACGAGCAGTACTTC
TRBJ2-1 TRBV12-3/TRBV12-4 many NA CASTIHYNEQFF TGTGCCAGCACTATCCACTACAATGAGCAGTTCTTC
TRBJ2-1 TRBV4-3 few NA CASSPSLQDEQFF TGCGCCAGCAGCCCGAGTCTTCAGGATGAGCAGTTCTTC
TRBJ2-1 TRBV5-1 many NA CASRRSKGNEQFF TGCGCCAGCAGAAGGAGCAAAGGCAATGAGCAGTTCTTC
TRBJ2-7 TRBV7-9 many TRBD1 CASSSYQTGMDPYEQYF TGTGCCAGCAGCTCTTATCAGACAGGGATGGATCCTTACGAGCAGTACTTC
TRBJ2-1 TRBV18 NA TRBD1 CASSPTPGQSEQFF TGTGCCAGCTCACCGACCCCGGGACAGTCTGAGCAGTTCTTC
TRBJ1-2 TRBV3-1 few NA CASSQLVTGDYGYTF TGTGCCAGCAGCCAGTTGGTCACTGGGGACTATGGCTACACCTTC
TRBJ1-1 TRBV4-3 few TRBD1 CASSQDHGQGSTEAFF TGCGCCAGCAGCCAAGATCATGGACAGGGGTCCACTGAAGCTTTCTTT
TRBJ2-3 TRBV5-1 many NA CASSVTEREADTQYF TGCGCCAGCAGCGTGACTGAACGAGAGGCAGATACGCAGTATTTT
TRBJ1-5 TRBV27 many TRBD1 CASRQGASNQPQHF TGTGCCAGCAGGCAGGGGGCCAGCAATCAGCCCCAGCATTTT
TRBJ2-1 TRBV4-2 many TRBD2 CASSQEELEAGHPYNEQFF TGTGCCAGCAGCCAAGAAGAACTCGAAGCGGGGCACCCCTACAATGAGCAGTTCTTC
TRBJ1-5 TRBV28 few TRBD1 CASSFLPGQVRQPQHF TGTGCCAGCAGTTTCCTTCCGGGACAGGTTCGTCAGCCCCAGCATTTT
TRBJ2-3 TRBV27 NA NA CASRGTADTQYF TGTGCCAGCAGGGGGACCGCAGATACGCAGTATTTT
TRBJ2-2 TRBV4-1 many TRBD2 CASSRGLAGAAEELFF TGCGCCAGCAGCCGGGGACTAGCGGGGGCGGCCGAGGAGCTGTTTTTT
TRBJ1-1 TRBV10-2 NA NA CASGVPAMNTEAFF TGCGCCAGCGGTGTCCCTGCGATGAACACTGAAGCTTTCTTT
TRBJ1-6 TRBV7-9 few TRBD1 CASSRRPGTGKNSPLHF TGTGCCAGCAGCCGCCGTCCCGGGACAGGGAAAAATTCACCCCTCCACTTT
TRBJ2-1 TRBV29-1 many NA CSVVPEETAHNEQFF TGCAGCGTTGTTCCTGAGGAGACGGCACACAATGAGCAGTTCTTC